This TCR beta chain was retrieved from a study of patients and donors after allogeneic stem cell transplantation. The germline CDR1 and CDR2 sequences are SGHVS and FQNEAQ. The V gene lost 2 bases and the J gene lost 1 base, with 9 bases spanning the gap. This CDR3 region has 15 residues. TCRdb re-derived calls from the RT-PCR reads in MiXCR, one entry per CDR3 protein. The sample has more than 850,000 distinct CDR3 sequences; under 20% are singletons. The receptor comes from a human donor who was either an allogeneic HSCT recipient or a stem cell or donor lymphocyte infusion donor (not recorded which). It is not recorded whose cells these are; they may come from a transplant donor. Sequencing was carried out using blood, either unsorted or a sorted T cell fraction (not recorded which). The gene calls are TRBV7-8 and TRBJ1-3, with D unresolved. The CDR3 sequence: CASSLPGDSGNTIYF. In DNA form, the CDR3 reads TGTGCCAGCAGCTTACCAGGAGATTCTGGAAACACCATATATTTT.